These 2 T cell receptor beta chains share one sample of origin, sequenced in a study of blood T cells in healthy people across ages. Primers used in a second PCR of about 7 to 12 cycles were a sample-barcoded 5' primer and a J-beta primer mix. From the 5' RACE reads, TCRdb called clonotypes with MiXCR, one entry per CDR3 protein. This sample has fewer than 900,000 distinct CDR3 sequences, with roughly 43% found just once. Input material: blood. These receptors were collected from a woman in her sixties in good health.

This clonotype was counted only a few times. The J gene is TRBJ2-7, the V gene TRBV20-1; no clear D gene. The CDR3 covers 14 residues. V lost 3 bases and J 5 bases, leaving 17 bases between the germline ends. Per the germline V gene, CDR1 is DFQATT and CDR2 is SNEGSKA (reference sequence). CDR3 nucleotide sequence: TGCAGTGCTAGGCCCGTAGCACATGGCAACGAGCAGTACTTC. This translates into CSARPVAHGNEQYF.

This clonotype occurred a few times. The chain carries TRBV6-5 and TRBJ2-2; TRBD2 matches at 8 bases. The CDR3 covers 14 residues. In germline, CDR1 is MNHEY, CDR2 SVGAGI. V lost 6 bases to trimming and J lost 4 bases; unmatched junction nucleotides: 4. CDR3 nucleotide sequence: TGTGCCAGCAGGCTAGCGGGTCGCACCGGGGAGCTGTTTTTT. Its translation is CASRLAGRTGELFF.